This T cell receptor beta chain comes out of a study of naive and memory T cell subsets. Overall study results and limits: Possibly reflecting memory cells re-expressing CD45RA, a few larger clonotypes occurred in naive repertoires, especially CD8. Each distinct alpha or beta sequence counts as one clonotype.

The CDR3 spans 14 residues. V was cut by 7 bases and J by 1 base, with 12 bases left in between. An equimolar mix of two oligonucleotides served as the beta constant-region primer for TRBC1 and TRBC2. The ligated cDNA underwent four PCR rounds using SP2 and nested alpha and beta constant-region primers. TCRdb recomputed calls from the UMI-ligation and nested PCR reads with MiXCR, one row per CDR3 protein. The sample holds roughly 150,000 distinct CDR3 sequences; under 25% are singletons and the top ten take about 0.63%. Cells stained for CD3, CD4, CD8, CD45RA and CD27 were sorted into four subsets. Turning to this clonotype: Antigen unknown.

This TCR was sampled from a human donor in good health. The chain links TRBV12-3 or TRBV12-4 to TRBJ2-3; tentatively, D is TRBD2 (6 bases). Sequencing was carried out using naive CD8+ T cells from blood. As DNA, the CDR3 is TGTGCCAGCAATCCCGGGAGCCGCACAGATACGCAGTATTTT. This encodes CASNPGSRTDTQYF.